Sequencing of this T cell receptor (beta chain) was carried out in a study of blood T cells in healthy people across ages (dated by TCRdb to the mid-2010s). Background for the entire study: In model experiments, template switching captured about one uniquely barcoded TCR beta cDNA molecule for every two T cells. The study measured age-related changes in TCR beta repertoire diversity using deep sequencing normalized with unique cDNA molecular identifiers. Donors were grouped into four age groups: young (average roughly 16 years), middle-aged (39), aged (around 60) and long-lived (over 80). To avoid experimental bias, donors of different ages were randomly spread across the sequencing lanes. For two donors (one aged 18 to 30 and one aged 80 or older), the study analyzed two additional independent replicas of 1 million unique cDNA reads from the same blood draw. Broad study findings and their caveats: Because profiling used bulk unsorted PBMCs, naive and antigen-experienced compartments could not be compared conclusively. Donor CMV infection status was unknown, potentially confounding age-related changes in expanded clonotypes. Estimates of total diversity based on one million sequenced T cells were considered lower bounds and underestimates. As age increased, observed TCR beta diversity per million T cells dropped in a roughly linear way, and a significant reduction was already evident by age roughly 40. Observed TCR beta diversity correlated strongly with the percentage of naive T cells measured by flow cytometry. The long-lived group showed more naive CD4+ T cells, fewer expanded clones and increased TCR diversity than the aged group, suggesting age selection.

The donors were roughly 39 Caucasian individuals from Russia, aged 6 to 90 years, who were systemically healthy. Approximately 10 milliliters of peripheral blood were collected from each donor into EDTA-treated Vacutainer tubes. Ficoll-Paque density-gradient centrifugation was used to isolate PBMCs, with at least 7 million per sample. Total RNA, at least 5 micrograms per sample, was extracted from PBMCs with Trizol reagent. The percentages of naive CD45RAhigh/CD27high T cells were determined by flow cytometry on a PBMC aliquot from every donor. The germline V gene (reference sequence) gives CDR1 as DFQATT and CDR2 as SNEGSKA. Ends trimmed: V by 5 bases, J by 2 bases; bases unmatched to a gene: 11. The CDR3, cysteine through phenylalanine, is 16 amino acids long. Only the CDR3 DNA is retained, 48 bases long and in frame from the first base. Libraries were made using 5' RACE. Sequencing was carried out with an Illumina HiSeq 2500. A second PCR of roughly 6 to 11 cycles was run with a J-beta primer mix and a sample-barcoded 5' primer. A unique molecular identifier was introduced onto each TCR beta cDNA molecule by a template-switch 5' adaptor carrying 12 random nucleotides. Each sample yielded at least 3 million CDR3-containing paired-end reads. First-strand cDNA synthesis was performed from all RNA using the Mint cDNA synthesis kit, with priming by a TRBC-specific oligonucleotide. After uracil-DNA glycosylase treatment, a first 18-cycle PCR used universal primers M1SS and BC2_uni_R on all cDNA. As for how the authors treated the data: For normalization, 1 million high-quality reads were randomly selected from each sample, with every read carrying a distinct molecular identifier. Instead of being binned into consensus sequences, reads that shared molecular identifiers were thrown out. MiTCR, run with a Q25 quality threshold and the strictest error-elimination algorithm, handled CDR3 identification, clonotype clustering and error correction. A nonparametric unseen species model with Euler transformation was used to estimate lower-bound total TCR beta diversity. In-frame beta chains were kept once TCRdb had trimmed the public reads at Q25 with fastp and called clones with MiXCR. For every CDR3 protein sequence, its rows merge into one entry that carries the most common genes and DNA. TCRdb assigned the V and J calls; the authors' analysis was not used. The sample profile shows fewer than 1,000,000 distinct CDR3 sequences; under 45% of them were found once. Around 21% of the sample goes to the ten largest clones.

This clonotype was detected only a few times. Its antigen has not been determined. No per-base quality is available; no much larger clone lies one base away. The V and J segments used are TRBV20-1 and TRBJ2-7, with TRBD1 identical over 11 junction bases. The TCR comes from a man aged 60 to 75 in good health. Sequenced material: blood. CDR3 sequence: CSALGTGGNLAYEQYF. DNA sequence: TGCAGTGCTCTCGGGACAGGGGGGAATTTAGCCTACGAGCAGTACTTC.